The entry below gives a single T cell receptor (beta chain) sequence along with its context. The data derive from a study of blood T cell repertoires in COVID-19. Study-level background: Samples representing acute and convalescent COVID-19 were sourced from the United States, Italy and Spain.

This CDR3 region has 16 residues. Germline V gene lookup returns CDR1 SEHNR and CDR2 FQNEAQ (reference sequence). V shed 5 bases and J 5 bases; nucleotides not matched to a gene: 13. This table comes from immunoSEQ multiplex PCR, and its TCRdb copy is limited to in-frame clones, with some not included. The data contain over 200,000 clones, about 88% of them singletons. The V call is TRBV7-9, the J call TRBJ2-5, with 8 nucleotides matching TRBD1. The sample was peripheral blood. This TCR was sampled from a woman aged 40 to 49 with acute or convalescent COVID-19. The CDR3 reads CASSRDGSGGHETQYF. In nucleotides, the CDR3 is TGTGCCAGCAGCCGGGATGGGTCAGGGGGCCACGAGACCCAGTACTTC.